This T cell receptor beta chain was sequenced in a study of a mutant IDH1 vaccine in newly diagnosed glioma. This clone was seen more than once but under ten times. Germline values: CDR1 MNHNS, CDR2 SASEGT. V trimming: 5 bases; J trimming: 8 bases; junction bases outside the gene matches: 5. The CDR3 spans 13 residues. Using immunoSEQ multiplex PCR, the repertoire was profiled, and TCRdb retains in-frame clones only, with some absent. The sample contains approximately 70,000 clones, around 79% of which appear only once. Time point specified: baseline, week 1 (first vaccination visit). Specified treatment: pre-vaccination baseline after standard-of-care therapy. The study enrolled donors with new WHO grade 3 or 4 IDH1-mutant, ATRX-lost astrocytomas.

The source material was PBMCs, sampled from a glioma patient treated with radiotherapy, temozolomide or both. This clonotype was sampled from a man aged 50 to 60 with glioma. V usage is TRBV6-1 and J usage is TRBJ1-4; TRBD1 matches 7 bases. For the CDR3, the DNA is TGTGCCAGCAGTTGGGACAGAGGGGAAAAACTGTTTTTT. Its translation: CASSWDRGEKLFF.